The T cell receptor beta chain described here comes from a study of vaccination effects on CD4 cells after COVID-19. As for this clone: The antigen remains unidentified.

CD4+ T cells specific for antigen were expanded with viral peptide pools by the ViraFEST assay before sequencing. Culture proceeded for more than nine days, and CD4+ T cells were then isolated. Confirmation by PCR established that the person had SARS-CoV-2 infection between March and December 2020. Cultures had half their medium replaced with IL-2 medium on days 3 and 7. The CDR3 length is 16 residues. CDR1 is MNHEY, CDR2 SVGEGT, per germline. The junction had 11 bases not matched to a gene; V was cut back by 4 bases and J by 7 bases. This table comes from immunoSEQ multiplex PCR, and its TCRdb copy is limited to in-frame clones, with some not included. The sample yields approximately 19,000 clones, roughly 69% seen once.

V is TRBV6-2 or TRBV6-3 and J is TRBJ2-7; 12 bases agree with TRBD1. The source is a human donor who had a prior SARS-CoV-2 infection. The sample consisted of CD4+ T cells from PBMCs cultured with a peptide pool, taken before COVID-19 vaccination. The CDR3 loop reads CASSSMGTGGAEEQYF. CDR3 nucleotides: TGTGCCAGCAGTTCCATGGGGACAGGGGGCGCGGAGGAGCAGTACTTC.